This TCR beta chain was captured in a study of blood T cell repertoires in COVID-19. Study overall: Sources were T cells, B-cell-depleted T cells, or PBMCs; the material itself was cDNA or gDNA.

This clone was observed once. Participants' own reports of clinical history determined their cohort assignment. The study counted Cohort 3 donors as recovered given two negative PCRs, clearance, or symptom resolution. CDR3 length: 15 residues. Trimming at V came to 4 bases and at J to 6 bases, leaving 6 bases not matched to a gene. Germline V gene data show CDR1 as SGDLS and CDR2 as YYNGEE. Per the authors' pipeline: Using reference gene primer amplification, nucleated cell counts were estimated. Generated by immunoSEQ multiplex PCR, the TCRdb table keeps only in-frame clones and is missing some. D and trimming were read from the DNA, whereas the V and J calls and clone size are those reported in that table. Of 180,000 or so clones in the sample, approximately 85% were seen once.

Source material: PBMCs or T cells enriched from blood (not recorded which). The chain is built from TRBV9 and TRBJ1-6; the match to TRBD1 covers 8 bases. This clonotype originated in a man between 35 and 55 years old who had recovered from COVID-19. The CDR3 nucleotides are TGTGCCAGCAGCTCCGGGGACAGGCCTAATTCACCCCTCCACTTT. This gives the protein CASSSGDRPNSPLHF.